This T cell receptor (beta chain) was identified in a study of early T cells in non-severe SARS-CoV-2 infection. From germline, CDR1 is SGHNT and CDR2 YYREEE (reference sequence). Trimming took 4 bases from V and 3 from J; bases not matched to a gene: 7. The CDR3 totals 16 residues. Each single cDNA molecule received a unique molecular identifier. Each CDR3 protein gets one entry after TCRdb re-called the 5' RACE reads with MiXCR. Seen here are approximately 70,000 distinct CDR3 sequences, 12% observed once, and the top ten hold roughly 1.3%. This clonotype has at least ten counts. The specimen sequenced was whole blood. This clonotype was obtained from an adult who was a healthcare worker with PCR-confirmed SARS-CoV-2 infection or an uninfected control (not recorded which). The genes are TRBV5-4 and TRBJ1-5; 10 bases are a match to TRBD1. CDR3 region: CASSNTGTGVNQPQHF. CDR3 in DNA: TGTGCCAGCAGCAACACCGGGACAGGGGTCAATCAGCCCCAGCATTTT.